This TCR beta chain was profiled in a study of blood T cell repertoires in COVID-19 (dated by TCRdb to 2020 to 2022). In the study overall: The collaborator samples originated in the United States, Italy and Spain and spanned the acute and convalescent phases of COVID-19. A de-identified subject ID, COVID-19 status, age in years and sex were almost always included in the sample metadata. The repertoires were released in a freely available public database meant as a resource for research on the immune response to SARS-CoV-2. The samples were drawn from the first 160 participants of the ongoing ImmuneRACE study and from 1,254 subjects provided by 6 global collaborators. HLA class I and class II types, where available, came from metadata supplied by the sample provider rather than from assay-based typing. The material from the prospective study consisted of cDNA or gDNA derived from T cells, B-cell-depleted T cells, or PBMCs. Deeply sampled blood TCRbeta repertoires from subjects exposed to, actively infected with, or recovered from COVID-19 were included in the dataset. Overall study results and their limits: Clinical and demographic metadata were provided uncurated, with the amount varying by source and participant.

The immunoSEQ Assay, a bias-controlled multiplex PCR, was used to amplify TCRbeta CDR3 regions from genomic DNA. Per the original workflow: The number of nucleated cells in each sample was estimated by amplification of reference gene primers within the assay. To quantify the absolute abundance of each unique TCRbeta CDR3 rearrangement, sequence reads were collapsed and filtered. For each sample, productive Simpson clonality was calculated as the square root of Simpson's diversity index over productive rearrangements. TCRdb retrieved this table from immuneACCESS and kept in-frame rearrangements only. Not all clones are present; in checked studies, unresolved V genes account for under half, and no reason is known for the remainder. V, J and clone size are those of that table, while D and trimming were read from the DNA. This sample holds approximately 52,000 clones; 80% to 95% were observed only once. Roughly an eighth of the sample rests with the top ten.

With regard to this clone: The antigen it binds to is not known. The sample holds no much larger clone one base away, and base qualities are not on file.

Whole blood was collected in K2EDTA tubes by collaborating institutions according to the institutions' own protocols. For TCRbeta analysis, collaborators shipped samples as frozen whole blood, isolated PBMCs, or DNA extracted from either of those sample types. The sequence derives from a human donor with active COVID-19. The donor label of this sample is uncertain. The material sequenced was peripheral blood.

The base sequence is TGTGCCAGCAGCTCTCCGAGGGGAGGGGGCAAAAACATTCAGTACTTC. It specifies CASSSPRGGGKNIQYF. This chain joins TRBV11-1 to TRBJ2-4, with TRBD2 as a weak D call on 7 bases. The CDR3 numbers 16 residues from cysteine through phenylalanine. Only CDR3 DNA is held: 48 bases, read in frame from base 1. Between the V and J ends, shortened by 4 bases and 3 bases respectively, the junction contains 16 bases. CDR1 and CDR2 are drawn from the germline V gene (reference sequence): SGHAT, FQDESV. Where the CDR3 stops, the reference TRBV11-1 and TRBJ2-4 genes take over; the full variable domain is EAEVAQSPRYKITEKSQAVAFWCDPISGHATLYWYRQILGQGPELLVQFQDESVVDDSQLPKDRFSAERLKGVDSTLKIQPAELGDSAMYLCASSSPRGGGKNIQYFGAGTRLSVL.